Listed below are T cell receptor beta chains from one sample, sequenced in a study of cytomegalovirus exposure and HLA in healthy donors. Some clones are missing from TCRdb's copy, which holds only in-frame ones; the method was immunoSEQ multiplex PCR. The table for this sample gives 150,000 to 250,000 clones. The sequencing sample was made of PBMCs. These TCRs come from a boy younger than 18 in good health and CMV-seronegative. The CDR3 runs from the conserved cysteine through the conserved F or W. Each record gives: D gene, V gene, J gene, CDR3 DNA, CDR3 protein. The D gene is left open where the match is weak.

D gene: TRBD2; V gene: TRBV5-4; J gene: TRBJ2-5; CDR3 DNA: TGTGCCAGCAGCGGGAGGCTAGCGGGGGGCAGGGGAGAGACCCAGTACTTC; CDR3 protein: CASSGRLAGGRGETQYF
D gene: -; V gene: TRBV13; J gene: TRBJ2-5; CDR3 DNA: TGTGCCAGCAACGTTAGGGGTACAGGGTACCAAGAGACCCAGTACTTC; CDR3 protein: CASNVRGTGYQETQYF
D gene: -; V gene: TRBV30; J gene: TRBJ1-3; CDR3 DNA: TGTGCCTGGAAGCCGCGCGGCGGCTCTGGAAACACCATATATTTT; CDR3 protein: CAWKPRGGSGNTIYF
D gene: TRBD2; V gene: TRBV5-4; J gene: TRBJ2-3; CDR3 DNA: TGCGCCAGCAGCCCTGCAGGACTAGCGAGCACAGATACACGGTATTTT; CDR3 protein: CASSPAGLASTDTRYF
D gene: -; V gene: TRBV27; J gene: TRBJ2-6; CDR3 DNA: TGTGCCAGCAGTTTAATCGGACTGCATTCCTCTGGGGCCAACGTCCTGACTTTC; CDR3 protein: CASSLIGLHSSGANVLTF
D gene: -; V gene: TRBV9; J gene: TRBJ1-4; CDR3 DNA: TGTGCCAGCAGCTCCGGACAGCATCTGGAGGAAAAACTGTTTTTT; CDR3 protein: CASSSGQHLEEKLFF
D gene: TRBD2; V gene: TRBV4-2; J gene: TRBJ2-3; CDR3 DNA: TGTGCCAGCAGCCAAGGGGCCCAGCGGGGATCATTAGCGGTTGATACGCAGTATTTT; CDR3 protein: CASSQGAQRGSLAVDTQYF
D gene: -; V gene: TRBV19; J gene: TRBJ2-5; CDR3 DNA: TGTGCAACAAGGAGGGGGCCCCAAGAGACCCAGTACTTC; CDR3 protein: CATRRGPQETQYF
D gene: -; V gene: TRBV30; J gene: TRBJ1-1; CDR3 DNA: TGTGCCTGGAGTGAGATCGAGGGCACTGAAGCTTTCTTT; CDR3 protein: CAWSEIEGTEAFF
D gene: -; V gene: TRBV4-1; J gene: TRBJ2-1; CDR3 DNA: TGCGCCAGCAGATATGCGGGTGACAATGAGCAGTTCTTC; CDR3 protein: CASRYAGDNEQFF
D gene: TRBD1; V gene: TRBV27; J gene: TRBJ2-3; CDR3 DNA: TGTGCCAGCAGTCCGGGACAGGGGAGGCATACGCAGTATTTT; CDR3 protein: CASSPGQGRHTQYF
D gene: -; V gene: TRBV30; J gene: TRBJ1-4; CDR3 DNA: TGTGCCTGGAGTCCCCTCTCGGGGGTCACAACTAATGAAAAACTGTTTTTT; CDR3 protein: CAWSPLSGVTTNEKLFF
D gene: -; V gene: TRBV5-4; J gene: TRBJ1-2; CDR3 DNA: TGTGCCAGCAGCTTTCGAGACAGGATGTATGGCTACACCTTC; CDR3 protein: CASSFRDRMYGYTF
D gene: -; V gene: TRBV7-8; J gene: TRBJ1-1; CDR3 DNA: TGTGCCAGCAGCTTAGGGTACAGGGCAGGCACTGAAGCTTTCTTT; CDR3 protein: CASSLGYRAGTEAFF
D gene: TRBD2; V gene: TRBV6-5; J gene: TRBJ2-5; CDR3 DNA: TGTGCCACTCGAATTAGCGGGGGGGCTTTGGAGACCCAGTACTTC; CDR3 protein: CATRISGGALETQYF
D gene: -; V gene: TRBV6-1; J gene: TRBJ2-2; CDR3 DNA: TGTGCCCACTACCCCCGACTAGCGAACACCGGGGAGCTGTTTTTT; CDR3 protein: CAHYPRLANTGELFF
D gene: TRBD1; V gene: TRBV25-1; J gene: TRBJ2-5; CDR3 DNA: TGTGCCAGCAGTGCCGAGGACAGGGGCCAAGAGACCCAGTACTTC; CDR3 protein: CASSAEDRGQETQYF
D gene: TRBD1; V gene: TRBV11-1; J gene: TRBJ1-2; CDR3 DNA: TGTGCCAGCAGCCAAGGGACAGGCTCCTATGGCTACACCTTC; CDR3 protein: CASSQGTGSYGYTF
D gene: TRBD2; V gene: TRBV5-1; J gene: TRBJ2-7; CDR3 DNA: TGCGCCAGCAGCTTTCTGGGAGGGGTCGAGCAGTACTTC; CDR3 protein: CASSFLGGVEQYF
D gene: -; V gene: TRBV6-6; J gene: TRBJ2-7; CDR3 DNA: TGTGCCAGCAGTTCCTCGGACAGCGGCTCCTACGAGCAGTACTTC; CDR3 protein: CASSSSDSGSYEQYF
D gene: TRBD1; V gene: TRBV6-1; J gene: TRBJ1-5; CDR3 DNA: TGTGCTAGCATCGGGACAGGGGGCAATCAGCCCCAGCATTTT; CDR3 protein: CASIGTGGNQPQHF
D gene: TRBD1; V gene: TRBV5-1; J gene: TRBJ2-7; CDR3 DNA: TGCGCCAGCAGCCAGGACAGGTGGGGGTACGAGCAGTACTTC; CDR3 protein: CASSQDRWGYEQYF
D gene: TRBD1; V gene: TRBV6-6; J gene: TRBJ2-7; CDR3 DNA: TGTGCCAGCAGTTCTCCCGACAGGGCGAACTACGAGCAGTACTTC; CDR3 protein: CASSSPDRANYEQYF
D gene: TRBD1; V gene: TRBV4-1; J gene: TRBJ2-2; CDR3 DNA: TGCGCCAGCAGAATTGTCGACAGGGGGCTGGGGGACACCGGGGAGCTGTTTTTT; CDR3 protein: CASRIVDRGLGDTGELFF
D gene: -; V gene: TRBV11-2; J gene: TRBJ1-2; CDR3 DNA: TGTGCCAGCAGCCTCGCGGATTTTGGCTACACCTTC; CDR3 protein: CASSLADFGYTF
D gene: TRBD2; V gene: TRBV14; J gene: TRBJ2-1; CDR3 DNA: TGTGCCAGCAGCCTCCTGCGTGGCGGGGGAGGGTTCTACAATGAGCAGTTCTTC; CDR3 protein: CASSLLRGGGGFYNEQFF
D gene: TRBD1; V gene: TRBV5-4; J gene: TRBJ2-2; CDR3 DNA: TGTGCCAGCAGCCTCGGGCAGGGGGCTCGGACCGGGGAGCTGTTTTTT; CDR3 protein: CASSLGQGARTGELFF